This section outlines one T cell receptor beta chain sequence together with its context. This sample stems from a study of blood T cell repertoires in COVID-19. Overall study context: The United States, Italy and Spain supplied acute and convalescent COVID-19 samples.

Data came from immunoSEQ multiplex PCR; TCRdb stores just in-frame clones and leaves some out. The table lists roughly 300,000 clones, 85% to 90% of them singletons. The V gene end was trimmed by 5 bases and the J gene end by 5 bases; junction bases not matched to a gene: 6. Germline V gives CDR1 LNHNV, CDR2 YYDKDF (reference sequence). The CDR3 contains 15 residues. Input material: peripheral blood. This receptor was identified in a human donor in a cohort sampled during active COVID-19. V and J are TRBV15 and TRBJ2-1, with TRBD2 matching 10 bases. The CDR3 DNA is TGTGCCACCAGCCTCCGGACTAGCGGAAACAATGAGCAGTTCTTC. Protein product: CATSLRTSGNNEQFF.